Presented here are 15 T cell receptor beta chains from one specimen sequenced in a study of Graves' ophthalmopathy and Graves' hyperthyroidism. From RNA, the CDR3 regions of TCR beta chains were amplified and sequenced. First-round RT-PCR employed HTBI primers, with a second-round multiplex PCR after it. TCRdb reanalysed the multiplex PCR reads using MiXCR and keeps one entry per CDR3 protein. Found here are 200,000 to 300,000 distinct CDR3 sequences, approximately 42% of them singletons; the top ten hold over 40%. Sequencing was done on a sample of peripheral blood. The source is an adult man with Graves' ophthalmopathy.

V is TRBV29-1 and J is TRBJ2-5; D is unresolved. V shed 1 base and J shed 2 bases, with 5 bases lying between them. This CDR3 has 12 residues. Germline CDR1 is SQVTM and CDR2 is ANQGSEA. The CDR3 sequence is CSVEVDQETQYF. DNA of the CDR3: TGCAGCGTTGAAGTGGATCAAGAGACCCAGTACTTC.

This clonotype has a handful of counts. The chain links TRBV20-1 to TRBJ2-7; tentatively, D is TRBD2 (5 bases). The CDR3 contains 13 residues. Trimming took 5 bases from V and 2 from J, leaving 13 bases between them. The V gene's germline CDR1 is DFQATT and CDR2 SNEGSKA (reference sequence). The CDR3 coding sequence is TGCAGTGCTCCCTTCACGGGGACCTACGAGCAGTACTTC. This encodes CSAPFTGTYEQYF.

In DNA, the CDR3 is TGTGCCAGCAATGAACTGGGACTAGCGGACTACGAGCAGTACTTC. Translated: CASNELGLADYEQYF. V usage is TRBV6-5 and J usage is TRBJ2-7, with 11 bases fitting TRBD2. CDR1 and CDR2 (germline): MNHEY, SVGAGI. This CDR3 region has 15 residues. V lost 7 bases and J lost 3; bases outside the gene matches: 8.

The chain employs TRBV9 and TRBJ1-1; D might be TRBD1 (5 bases). CDR1 is SGDLS and CDR2 is YYNGEE in the germline V gene. V was clipped by 4 bases and J by 4 bases, with 17 bases between them. This CDR3 is 15 amino acids long. The CDR3 reads CASSPWGVGVTEAFF. The CDR3 coding sequence is TGTGCCAGCAGCCCGTGGGGGGTTGGGGTCACTGAAGCTTTCTTT.

This rearrangement joins TRBV24-1 to TRBJ1-2; possibly TRBD1 for D (5 bases). V lost 5 bases and J 8 bases, leaving 20 bases between the germline ends. CDR1 KGHDR and CDR2 SFDVKD come from the germline V gene. The CDR3 has 15 amino acids. The CDR3 loop reads CATSATRDFQTGYTF. The CDR3, as DNA: TGTGCCACCAGTGCTACCCGGGACTTCCAGACCGGCTACACCTTC.

There are a few counts of this clonotype. The chain links TRBV5-8 to TRBJ1-2; possible D gene TRBD1, 5 bases. Per the germline V gene, CDR1 is SGHTS and CDR2 is YDEGEE. This CDR3 spans 13 amino acids. V was pared by 0 bases and J by 6 bases, with 9 bases between. CDR3 DNA sequence: TGTGCCAGCAGCTTGGATTCGGGGGATGGCTACACCTTC. This sequence encodes CASSLDSGDGYTF.

This clonotype occurred many times. The genes are TRBV7-2 and TRBJ1-1; D ambiguous. V lost 2 bases and J 1 base, leaving 5 bases between the germline ends. Germline V gene sequence: CDR1 SGHTA, CDR2 FQGNSA. CDR3 size: 13 residues. CDR3: CASSLYRNTEAFF. The CDR3 DNA reads TGTGCCAGCAGCTTATACAGGAACACTGAAGCTTTCTTT.

This clonotype was observed a few times. The chain employs TRBV12-3 or TRBV12-4 and TRBJ2-7; 7 bases match TRBD1. This CDR3 contains 15 residues. The V gene end was trimmed by 6 bases and the J gene end by 7 bases; junction bases not matched to a gene: 15. CDR3 sequence (DNA): TGTGCCAGCAGCCCCGGTGAAACAGGGGTAGAGGAGCAGTACTTC. Its translation is CASSPGETGVEEQYF.

The rearrangement links TRBV11-3 to TRBJ1-1, with D uncertain. The CDR3 is 17 amino acids. The ends were cut back, 6 bases at V and 0 bases at J, with 20 bases in the middle. Looked up from germline, CDR1 is SGHNT and CDR2 is YENEEA. CDR3 protein: CASSLSSMGIMNTEAFF. The DNA of the CDR3 is TGTGCCAGCAGTTTATCAAGCATGGGCATCATGAACACTGAAGCTTTCTTT. Full variable domain (outside the CDR3, taken from reference TRBV11-3 and TRBJ1-1): EAGVVQSPRYKIIEKKQPVAFWCNPISGHNTLYWYLQNLGQGPELLIRYENEEAVDDSQLPKDRFSAERLKGVDSTLKIQPAELGDSAVYLCASSLSSMGIMNTEAFFGQGTRLTVV.

V and J are TRBV24-1 and TRBJ2-1, with no clear D. Looked up from germline, CDR1 is KGHDR and CDR2 is SFDVKD. Trimming removed 1 base from V and 9 bases from J, with 15 bases in between. The CDR3 consists of 15 residues. The DNA of the CDR3 is TGTGCCACCAGTGATTTCCCACGGAGCGTTGGTGAGCAGTTCTTC. This encodes CATSDFPRSVGEQFF.

This clonotype occurred many times. V gene TRBV29-1 combines with J gene TRBJ2-7; the D gene is possibly TRBD1 (5 bases). This CDR3 comprises 11 residues. Germline-derived CDR1 and CDR2 are SQVTM and ANQGSEA. V was pared by 2 bases and J by 3 bases, with 5 bases between. The CDR3 reads CSVERGYEQYF. The DNA of the CDR3 is TGCAGCGTTGAAAGGGGCTACGAGCAGTACTTC.

The chain carries TRBV7-9 and TRBJ2-7, with D perhaps TRBD1 (6 bases). CDR3 length: 14 amino acids. V lost 5 bases to trimming and J lost 0 bases, with 11 bases between them. Germline-derived CDR1 and CDR2 are SEHNR and FQNEAQ (reference sequence). CDR3: CASSIRGSSYEQYF. The CDR3, as DNA: TGTGCCAGCAGCATTAGGGGGAGCTCCTACGAGCAGTACTTC.

The genes are TRBV18 and TRBJ1-6; 9 nucleotides line up with TRBD1. Germline V lookup: CDR1 KGHSH, CDR2 LQKENI. The V segment lost 0 bases and the J segment 7 bases; nucleotides outside the gene matches: 4. CDR3 length: 16 residues. CDR3: CASSPPRGQGNSPLHF. The DNA for the CDR3 is TGTGCCAGCTCACCACCAAGGGGACAGGGAAATTCACCCCTCCACTTT.

The chain links TRBV19 to TRBJ1-2; the D gene is possibly TRBD1 (5 bases). V lost 5 bases to trimming and J lost 4 bases, with 20 bases between them. CDR3 length: 16 amino acids. Germline V gene lookup returns CDR1 LNHDA and CDR2 SQIVND (reference sequence). In DNA form, the CDR3 reads TGTGCCAGTAGTCCAATGGAGGGGCCGAGACCCTATGGCTACACCTTC. Translating it yields CASSPMEGPRPYGYTF.

In nucleotides, the CDR3 is TGTGCCAGCAGCGTAGGGATTAGCGGGAAAGAGACCCAGTACTTC. This codes for CASSVGISGKETQYF. The J gene is TRBJ2-5, the V gene TRBV11-1; 8 bases are a match to TRBD2. Germline CDR1 is SGHAT and CDR2 is FQDESV (reference sequence). This CDR3 spans 15 amino acids. Losses at the gene ends were 5 bases for V and 3 bases for J; bases not matched to a gene: 8.